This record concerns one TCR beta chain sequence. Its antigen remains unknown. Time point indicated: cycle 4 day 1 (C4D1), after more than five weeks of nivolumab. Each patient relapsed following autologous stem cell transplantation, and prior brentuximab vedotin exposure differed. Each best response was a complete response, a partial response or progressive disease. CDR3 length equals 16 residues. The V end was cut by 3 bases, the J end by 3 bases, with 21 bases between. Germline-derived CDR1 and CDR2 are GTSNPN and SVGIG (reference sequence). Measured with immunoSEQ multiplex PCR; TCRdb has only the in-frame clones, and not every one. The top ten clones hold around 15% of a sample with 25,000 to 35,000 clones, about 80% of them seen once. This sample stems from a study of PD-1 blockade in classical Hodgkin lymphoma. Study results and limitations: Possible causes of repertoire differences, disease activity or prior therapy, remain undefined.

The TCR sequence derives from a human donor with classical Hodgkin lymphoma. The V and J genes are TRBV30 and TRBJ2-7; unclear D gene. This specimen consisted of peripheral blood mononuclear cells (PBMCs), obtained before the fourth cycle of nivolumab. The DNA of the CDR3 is TGTGCCTGGAGCGAAACGGCAGTCTCGTCGAACTACGAGCAGTACTTC. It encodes CAWSETAVSSNYEQYF.